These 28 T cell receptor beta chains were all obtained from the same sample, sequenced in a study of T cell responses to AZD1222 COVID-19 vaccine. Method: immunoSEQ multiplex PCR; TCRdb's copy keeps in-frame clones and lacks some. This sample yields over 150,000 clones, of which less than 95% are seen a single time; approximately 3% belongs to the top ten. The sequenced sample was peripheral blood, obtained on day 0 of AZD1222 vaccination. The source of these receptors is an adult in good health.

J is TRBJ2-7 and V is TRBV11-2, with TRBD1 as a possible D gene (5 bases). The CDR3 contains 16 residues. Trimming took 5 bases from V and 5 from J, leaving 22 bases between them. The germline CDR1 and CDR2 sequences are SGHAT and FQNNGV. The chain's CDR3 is CASSPVRTPDTHEQYF. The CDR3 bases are TGTGCCAGCAGCCCAGTGCGGACCCCGGACACCCACGAGCAGTACTTC.

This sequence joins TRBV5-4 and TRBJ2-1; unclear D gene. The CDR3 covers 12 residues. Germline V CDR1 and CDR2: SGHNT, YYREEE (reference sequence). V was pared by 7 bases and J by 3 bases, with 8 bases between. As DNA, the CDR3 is TGTGCCAGCGTCGGCGACTACAATGAGCAGTTCTTC. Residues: CASVGDYNEQFF.

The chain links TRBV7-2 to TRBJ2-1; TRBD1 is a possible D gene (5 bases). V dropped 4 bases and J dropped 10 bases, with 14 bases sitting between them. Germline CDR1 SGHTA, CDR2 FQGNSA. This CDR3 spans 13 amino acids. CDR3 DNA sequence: TGTGCCAGCAGCTCCGACAGTTTTGCCGAGCAGTTCTTC. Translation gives CASSSDSFAEQFF.

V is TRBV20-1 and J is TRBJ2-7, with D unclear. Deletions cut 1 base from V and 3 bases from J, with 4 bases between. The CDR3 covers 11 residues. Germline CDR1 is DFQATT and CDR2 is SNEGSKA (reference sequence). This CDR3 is CSARGVYEQYF. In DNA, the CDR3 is TGCAGTGCTAGAGGGGTCTACGAGCAGTACTTC.

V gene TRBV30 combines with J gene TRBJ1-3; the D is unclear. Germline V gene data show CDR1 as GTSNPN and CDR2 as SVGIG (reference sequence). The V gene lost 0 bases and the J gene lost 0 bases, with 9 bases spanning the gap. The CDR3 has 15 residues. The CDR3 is CAWSVGRISGNTIYF. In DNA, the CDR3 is TGTGCCTGGAGTGTCGGCAGGATCTCTGGAAACACCATATATTTT.

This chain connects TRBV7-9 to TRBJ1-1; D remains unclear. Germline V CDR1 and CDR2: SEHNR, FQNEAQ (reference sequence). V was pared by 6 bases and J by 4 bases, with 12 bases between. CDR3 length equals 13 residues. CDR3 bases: TGTGCCAGCAGTGAGAGCCGGGGCACTGAAGCTTTCTTT. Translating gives CASSESRGTEAFF. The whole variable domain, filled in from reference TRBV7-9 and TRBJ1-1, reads DTGVSQNPRHKITKRGQNVTFRCDPISEHNRLYWYRQTLGQGPEFLTYFQNEAQLEKSRLLSDRFSAERPKGSFSTLEIQRTEQGDSAMYLCASSESRGTEAFFGQGTRLTVV.

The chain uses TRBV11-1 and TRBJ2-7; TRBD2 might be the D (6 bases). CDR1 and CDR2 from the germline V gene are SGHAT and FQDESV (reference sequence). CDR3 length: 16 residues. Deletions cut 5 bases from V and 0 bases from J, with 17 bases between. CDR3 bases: TGTGCCAGCAGCCCTAACTGGGGGGATAGCTCCTACGAGCAGTACTTC. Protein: CASSPNWGDSSYEQYF.

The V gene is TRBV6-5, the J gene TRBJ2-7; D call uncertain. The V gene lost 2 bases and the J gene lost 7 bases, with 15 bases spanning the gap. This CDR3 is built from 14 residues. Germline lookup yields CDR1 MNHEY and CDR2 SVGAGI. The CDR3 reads CASSYEHGGSEQYF. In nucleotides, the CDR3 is TGTGCCAGCAGTTACGAACACGGCGGTAGTGAGCAGTACTTC.

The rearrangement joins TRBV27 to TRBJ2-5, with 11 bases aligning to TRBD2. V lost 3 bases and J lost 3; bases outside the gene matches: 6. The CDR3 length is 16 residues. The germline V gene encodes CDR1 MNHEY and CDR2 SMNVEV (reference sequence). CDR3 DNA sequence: TGTGCCAGCAGTTTTCGTCTTAGCGGGGGGGAAGAGACCCAGTACTTC. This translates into CASSFRLSGGEETQYF.

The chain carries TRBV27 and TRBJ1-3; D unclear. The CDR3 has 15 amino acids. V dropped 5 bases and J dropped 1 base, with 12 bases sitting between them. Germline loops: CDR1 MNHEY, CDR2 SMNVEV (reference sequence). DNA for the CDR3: TGTGCCAGCAGTCCTCAGTCGGCTTCTGGAAACACCATATATTTT. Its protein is CASSPQSASGNTIYF.

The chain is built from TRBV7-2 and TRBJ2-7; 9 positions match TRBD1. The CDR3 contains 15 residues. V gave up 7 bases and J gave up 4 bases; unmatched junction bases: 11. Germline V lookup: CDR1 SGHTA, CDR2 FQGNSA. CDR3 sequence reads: CASTARTGEEYEQYF. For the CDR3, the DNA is TGTGCCAGCACCGCTCGGACAGGGGAGGAATACGAGCAGTACTTC.

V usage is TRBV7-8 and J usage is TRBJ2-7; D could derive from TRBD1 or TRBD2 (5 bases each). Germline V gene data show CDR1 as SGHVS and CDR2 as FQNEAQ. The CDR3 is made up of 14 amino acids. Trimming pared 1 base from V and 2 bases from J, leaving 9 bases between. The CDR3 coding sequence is TGTGCCAGCAGCTTAGACGGGGCCCCCTACGAGCAGTACTTC. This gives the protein CASSLDGAPYEQYF.

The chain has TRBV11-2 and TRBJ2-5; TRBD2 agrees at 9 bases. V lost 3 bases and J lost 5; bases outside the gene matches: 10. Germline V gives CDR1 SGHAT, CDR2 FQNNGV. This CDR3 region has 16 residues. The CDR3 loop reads CASSLKSGGPEETQYF. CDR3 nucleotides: TGTGCCAGCAGCTTGAAGAGCGGGGGGCCGGAGGAGACCCAGTACTTC.

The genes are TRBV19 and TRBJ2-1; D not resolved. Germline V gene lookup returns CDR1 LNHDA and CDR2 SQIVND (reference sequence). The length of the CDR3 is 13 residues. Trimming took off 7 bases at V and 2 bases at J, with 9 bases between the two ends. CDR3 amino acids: CASTDKAYNEQFF. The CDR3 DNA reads TGTGCCAGTACCGACAAAGCCTACAATGAGCAGTTCTTC. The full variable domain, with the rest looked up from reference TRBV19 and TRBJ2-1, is DGGITQSPKYLFRKEGQNVTLSCEQNLNHDAMYWYRQDPGQGLRLIYYSQIVNDFQKGDIAEGYSVSREKKESFPLTVTSAQKNPTAFYLCASTDKAYNEQFFGPGTRLTVL.

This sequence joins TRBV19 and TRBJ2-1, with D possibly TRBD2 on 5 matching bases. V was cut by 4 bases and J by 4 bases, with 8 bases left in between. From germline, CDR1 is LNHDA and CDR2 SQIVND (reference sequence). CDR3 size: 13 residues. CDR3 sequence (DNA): TGTGCCAGTAGTAAAAGCGGTTACAATGAGCAGTTCTTC. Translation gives CASSKSGYNEQFF.

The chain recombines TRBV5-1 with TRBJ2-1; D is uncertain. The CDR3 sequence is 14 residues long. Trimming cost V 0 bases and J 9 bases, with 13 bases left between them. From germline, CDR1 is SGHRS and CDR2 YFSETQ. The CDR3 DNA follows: TGCGCCAGCAGCTTGGGGGGTCGAGAAGTTGAGCAGTTCTTC. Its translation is CASSLGGREVEQFF.

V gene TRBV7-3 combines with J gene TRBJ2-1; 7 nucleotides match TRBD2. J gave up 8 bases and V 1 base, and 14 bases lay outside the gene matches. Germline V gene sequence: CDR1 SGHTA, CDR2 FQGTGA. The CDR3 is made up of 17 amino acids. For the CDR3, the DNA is TGTGCCAGCAGCTTAAGCCCAGGGACTACCGGGACGTATGAGCAGTTCTTC. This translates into CASSLSPGTTGTYEQFF.

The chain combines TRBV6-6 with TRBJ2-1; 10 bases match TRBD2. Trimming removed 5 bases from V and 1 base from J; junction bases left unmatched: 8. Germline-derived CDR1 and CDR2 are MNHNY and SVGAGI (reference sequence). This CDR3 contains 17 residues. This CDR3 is CASSLKVAGGSYNEQFF. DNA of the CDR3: TGTGCCAGCAGTCTTAAAGTAGCGGGGGGTTCCTACAATGAGCAGTTCTTC.

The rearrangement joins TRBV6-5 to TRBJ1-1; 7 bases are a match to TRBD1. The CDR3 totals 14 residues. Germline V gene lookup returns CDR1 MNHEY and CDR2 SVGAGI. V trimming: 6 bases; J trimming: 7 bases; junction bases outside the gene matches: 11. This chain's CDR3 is CASSATGTIVEAFF. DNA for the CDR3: TGTGCCAGCAGCGCGACAGGGACGATAGTTGAAGCTTTCTTT.

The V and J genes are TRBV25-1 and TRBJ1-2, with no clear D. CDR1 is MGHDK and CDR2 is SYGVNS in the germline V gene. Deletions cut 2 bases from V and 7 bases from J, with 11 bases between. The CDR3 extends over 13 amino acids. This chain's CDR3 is CASSEEAGFGYTF. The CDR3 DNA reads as TGTGCCAGCAGTGAAGAGGCAGGTTTTGGCTACACCTTC.

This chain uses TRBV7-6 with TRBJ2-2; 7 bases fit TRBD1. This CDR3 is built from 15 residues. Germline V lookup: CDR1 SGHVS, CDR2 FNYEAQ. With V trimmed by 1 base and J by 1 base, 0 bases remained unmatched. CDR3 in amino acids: CASSLGDRNTGELFF. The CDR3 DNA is TGTGCCAGCAGCTTAGGGGACAGGAACACCGGGGAGCTGTTTTTT. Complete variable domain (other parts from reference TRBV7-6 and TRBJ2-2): GAGVSQSPRYKVTKRGQDVALRCDPISGHVSLYWYRQALGQGPEFLTYFNYEAQQDKSGLPNDRFSAERPEGSISTLTIQRTEQRDSAMYRCASSLGDRNTGELFFGEGSRLTVL.

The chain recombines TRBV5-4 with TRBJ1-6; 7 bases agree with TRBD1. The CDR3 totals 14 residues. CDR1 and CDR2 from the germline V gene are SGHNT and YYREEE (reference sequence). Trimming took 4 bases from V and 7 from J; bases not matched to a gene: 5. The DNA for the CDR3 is TGTGCCAGCAGCGGGCGGGACAGCAATTCACCCCTCCACTTT. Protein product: CASSGRDSNSPLHF.

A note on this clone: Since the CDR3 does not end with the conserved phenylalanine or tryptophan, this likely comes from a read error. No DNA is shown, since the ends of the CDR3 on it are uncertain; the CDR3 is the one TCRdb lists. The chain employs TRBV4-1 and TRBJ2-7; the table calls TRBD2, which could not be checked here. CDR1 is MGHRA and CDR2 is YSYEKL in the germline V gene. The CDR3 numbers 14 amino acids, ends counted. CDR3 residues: CASSHAKAGDSLSH.

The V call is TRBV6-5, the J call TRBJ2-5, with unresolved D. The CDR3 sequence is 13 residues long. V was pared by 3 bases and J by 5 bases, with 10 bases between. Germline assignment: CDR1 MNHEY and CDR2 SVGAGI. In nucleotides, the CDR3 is TGTGCCAGCAGTTATTTCCGAGAGGAGACCCAGTACTTC. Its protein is CASSYFREETQYF.

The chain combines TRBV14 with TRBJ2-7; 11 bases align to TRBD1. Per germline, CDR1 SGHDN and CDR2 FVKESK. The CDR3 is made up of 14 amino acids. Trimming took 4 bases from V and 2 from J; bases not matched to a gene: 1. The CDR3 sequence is CASSPGQGAYEQYF. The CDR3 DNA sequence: TGTGCCAGCAGCCCGGGACAGGGGGCCTACGAGCAGTACTTC.

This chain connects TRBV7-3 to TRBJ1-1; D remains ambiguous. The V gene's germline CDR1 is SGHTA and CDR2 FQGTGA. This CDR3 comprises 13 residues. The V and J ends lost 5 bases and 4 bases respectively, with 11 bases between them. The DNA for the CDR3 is TGTGCCAGCAGCGCCACCCCGAGCACTGAAGCTTTCTTT. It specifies CASSATPSTEAFF.

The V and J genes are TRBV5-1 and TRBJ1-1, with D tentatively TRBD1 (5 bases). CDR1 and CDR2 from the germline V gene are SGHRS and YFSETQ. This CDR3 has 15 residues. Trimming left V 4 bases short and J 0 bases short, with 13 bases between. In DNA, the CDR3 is TGCGCCAGCAGCCATGGGACGGCCATGAACACTGAAGCTTTCTTT. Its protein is CASSHGTAMNTEAFF.

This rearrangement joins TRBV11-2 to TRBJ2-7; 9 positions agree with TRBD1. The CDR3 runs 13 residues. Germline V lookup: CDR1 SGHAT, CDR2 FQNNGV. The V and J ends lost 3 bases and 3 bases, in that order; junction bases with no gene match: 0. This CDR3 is CASSLTGGYEQYF. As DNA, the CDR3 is TGTGCCAGCAGCTTGACAGGGGGCTACGAGCAGTACTTC.